This TCR beta chain was recovered during a study of blood T cells in healthy people across ages. Study findings and constraints: More naive CD4+ cells and higher diversity marked long-lived donors relative to aged donors. Per-million-T-cell TCR beta diversity fell roughly linearly with age. With donor CMV status unknown, expanded clonotype changes were possibly confounded.

Primers used in a second PCR of about 6 to 11 cycles were a sample-barcoded 5' primer and a J-beta primer mix. TCRdb ran MiXCR on the 5' RACE reads and lists one entry per CDR3 protein. Among about 2 million distinct CDR3 sequences listed, approximately 50% were seen once. CDR3 length: 13 amino acids. V was shortened by 8 bases and J by 10 bases, with 18 bases between the two germline ends. Germline lookup yields CDR1 MNHEY and CDR2 SVGAGI. As regards this clonotype: Its antigen is currently unknown.

The specimen was blood. The chain joins TRBV6-5 to TRBJ2-1, with TRBD1 as a possible D gene (6 bases). This sequence originates from a woman in her thirties or forties in good health. The CDR3 reads CASRPRGGGEQFF. The CDR3 nucleotides read TGTGCCAGCCGGCCCCGTGGGGGCGGGGAGCAGTTCTTC.